Detailed here is one TCR beta chain. Its antigen is unknown. A sample-barcoded 5' primer and a J-beta primer mix were used in a second PCR of roughly 7 to 11 cycles. Any given sample supplied a minimum of 2.5 million CDR3-containing paired-end reads. TCRdb re-called the 5' RACE reads through MiXCR, storing one row per CDR3 protein. The sample lists about 780,000 distinct CDR3 sequences, around half occurring once. The data belong to a study of blood T cells in healthy people across ages. Samples each yielded at least 6 micrograms of total RNA. Study outcomes and limitations: Compared with aged donors, long-lived donors showed fewer expanded clones, suggesting selection.

This CDR3 is built from 13 residues. Germline CDR1 SNHLY, CDR2 FYNNEI. The chain employs TRBV2 and TRBJ2-7; 7 nucleotides line up with TRBD2. Matching the DNA end better, TRBJ2-5 makes the J call doubtful. This TCR was sampled from a man aged 80 or over in good health. The material sequenced was blood. Here the CDR3 reads CASGGGVMETQYF. CDR3 in DNA: TGTGCCAGTGGGGGAGGGGTAATGGAGACCCAGTACTTC.